The 8 T cell receptor beta chains below come from one sample, sequenced in a study of beta chain features in type 1 diabetes. Reverse transcribing all isolated RNA meant expressed TCRB transcripts were sequenced. Libraries were prepared by immunoSEQ multiplex PCR; TCRdb keeps only in-frame clonotypes and omits some of them. The table lists about 930,000 clones, 17% of them singletons, with 0.023% in the top ten. Sequences were obtained from naive CD4+ T cells from blood. The receptors originated from a young woman in good health.

This clone occurred a few times. The chain couples TRBV5-4 to TRBJ2-1; 9 nucleotides line up with TRBD1. The V gene end was trimmed by 4 bases and the J gene end by 5 bases; junction bases not matched to a gene: 10. Per germline, CDR1 SGHNT and CDR2 YYREEE (reference sequence). This CDR3 comprises 16 residues. CDR3 protein: CASSPRGQGGNNEQFF. CDR3 bases: TGTGCCAGCAGCCCAAGGGGACAGGGTGGGAACAATGAGCAGTTCTTC.

This clone has only a few counts. This chain connects TRBV7-6 to TRBJ2-3; 7 bases fit TRBD2. Trimming at V came to 1 base and at J to 6 bases, leaving 7 bases not matched to a gene. The germline V gene encodes CDR1 SGHVS and CDR2 FNYEAQ. The CDR3 loop spans 15 amino acids. In DNA form, the CDR3 reads TGTGCCAGCAGCTTAGGTCTGGCGGGAGTCGATACGCAGTATTTT. Translation: CASSLGLAGVDTQYF.

This sequence joins TRBV27 and TRBJ1-2; 7 nucleotides match TRBD1. The V gene's germline CDR1 is MNHEY and CDR2 SMNVEV (reference sequence). CDR3 length: 13 amino acids. J lost 8 bases, V lost 4 bases, and 7 bases had no gene match. CDR3 sequence (DNA): TGTGCCAGCAGTTCAAGACAGGGCTTGGGCTACACCTTC. Protein: CASSSRQGLGYTF.

The chain joins TRBV5-4 to TRBJ2-5; D is perhaps TRBD1 or TRBD2 (5 bases each). Trimming took 4 bases from V and 4 from J, leaving 14 bases between them. The CDR3 totals 14 residues. Germline loops: CDR1 SGHNT, CDR2 YYREEE (reference sequence). CDR3 region: CASSPGTRAETQYF. The DNA of the CDR3 is TGTGCCAGCAGCCCGGGGACCCGGGCAGAGACCCAGTACTTC.

The gene calls are TRBV7-3 and TRBJ2-7; D possibly uses TRBD1 or TRBD2 (5 bases each). From germline, CDR1 is SGHTA and CDR2 FQGTGA. Trimming removed 3 bases from V and 4 bases from J, with 13 bases in between. The CDR3 is 14 amino acids. CDR3 amino acids: CASSFSPGGYEQYF. CDR3 sequence (DNA): TGTGCCAGCAGCTTCTCCCCTGGGGGATACGAGCAGTACTTC. Based on the CDR3 plus reference TRBV7-3 and TRBJ2-7, the full variable domain is GAGVSQTPSNKVTEKGKYVELRCDPISGHTALYWYRQSLGQGPEFLIYFQGTGAADDSGLPNDRFFAVRPEGSVSTLKIQRTERGDSAVYLCASSFSPGGYEQYFGPGTRLTVT.

This chain connects TRBV2 to TRBJ1-2; D is possibly TRBD1 (6 bases). The CDR3 spans 14 residues. Trimming left V 9 bases short and J 2 bases short, with 16 bases between. The V gene's germline CDR1 is SNHLY and CDR2 FYNNEI. Here the CDR3 DNA reads TGTGCCAGAGCCCCAGGGGCCGAAAACTATGGCTACACCTTC. Translating it yields CARAPGAENYGYTF.

The chain couples TRBV10-3 to TRBJ2-1, with D hard to call. The V gene's germline CDR1 is ENHRY and CDR2 SYGVKD. V lost 4 bases and J 4 bases, leaving 5 bases between the germline ends. The CDR3 is made up of 12 amino acids. The DNA of the CDR3 is TGTGCCATCAGTGCGGCGTACAATGAGCAGTTCTTC. Translating it yields CAISAAYNEQFF.

This clone was found a few times. The chain employs TRBV7-9 and TRBJ2-5; 10 nucleotides align to TRBD1. Germline trimming cut 5 bases from V and 3 bases from J; bases unmatched to any gene: 6. The CDR3 runs to 15 residues. Germline CDR1 is SEHNR and CDR2 is FQNEAQ (reference sequence). The CDR3 DNA follows: TGTGCCAGCAGCCGGGACAGGGGCTGGAAAGAGACCCAGTACTTC. Translated, it gives CASSRDRGWKETQYF.